The 15 T cell receptor beta chains given below trace back to one sample, sequenced in a study of blood T cells in healthy people across ages (dated by TCRdb to about 2015). Libraries were constructed by 5' RACE. Sequencing relied on an Illumina HiSeq 2500. A second PCR of roughly 6 to 11 cycles was run with a J-beta primer mix and a sample-barcoded 5' primer. The public sequencing data were trimmed at Q25 with fastp and processed into clonotypes with MiXCR by TCRdb, which kept only in-frame beta chains. Every CDR3 protein is listed once, alongside the most common genes and DNA of its rows. This sample holds 1.5 million to 1.9 million distinct CDR3 sequences; roughly 43% were observed only once. Over 3.5% of the sample lies in the top ten. Sequenced input: blood. These TCRs come from a woman aged 18 to 35 in good health.

This rearrangement joins TRBV20-1 to TRBJ2-7; D gene unclear. Germline CDR1 and CDR2: DFQATT and SNEGSKA (reference sequence). V was trimmed by 0 bases and J by 5 bases, leaving 5 bases between them. The CDR3 length is 11 residues. CDR3 in amino acids: CSARDPNEQYF. CDR3 coding DNA: TGCAGTGCTAGAGACCCTAACGAGCAGTACTTC.

On this clonotype itself: Germline and junction disagree at one end, which may indicate a read error. The chain employs TRBV9 and TRBJ1-2; D is perhaps TRBD1 (6 bases). CDR1 SGDLS and CDR2 YYNGEE come from the germline V gene. The CDR3 consists of 13 residues. The CDR3 reads CVSNDPGADGYTF. Here the CDR3 DNA reads TGTGTCAGCAACGACCCAGGGGCAGATGGCTACACCTTC. Variable domain in full (rest from reference TRBV9 and TRBJ1-2): DSGVTQTPKHLITATGQRVTLRCSPRSGDLSVYWYQQSLDQGLQFLIQYYNGEERAKGNILERFSAQQFPDLHSELNLSSLELGDSALYFCVSNDPGADGYTFGSGTRLTVV.

The chain joins TRBV20-1 to TRBJ1-2, with D perhaps matching TRBD1 (5 bases). Trimming removed 0 bases from V and 5 bases from J, with 13 bases in between. Looked up from germline, CDR1 is DFQATT and CDR2 is SNEGSKA (reference sequence). The CDR3 runs 14 residues. The CDR3 reads CSARERQLHYGYTF. CDR3 nucleotide sequence: TGCAGTGCTAGAGAAAGACAGCTACATTATGGCTACACCTTC.

J is TRBJ2-5 and V is TRBV5-1; D may correspond to TRBD1 or TRBD2 (5 bases each). Germline CDR1 reads SGHRS; CDR2 reads YFSETQ. Trimming pared 6 bases from V and 11 bases from J, leaving 23 bases between. CDR3 length: 14 residues. DNA of the CDR3: TGCGCCAGCATGGCCGGGGCGGGTGAAATGAGGCAGTACTTC. Its protein product is CASMAGAGEMRQYF.

This clonotype was detected only a few times. V is TRBV29-1 and J is TRBJ2-7, with D tentatively TRBD2 (7 bases). The CDR3 loop spans 16 amino acids. V lost 5 bases and J 0 bases, leaving 20 bases between the germline ends. Germline CDR1 is SQVTM and CDR2 is ANQGSEA. The CDR3, as DNA: TGCAGCGTTAGGGGGGAGCCTAGCGGAAGCTCCTACGAGCAGTACTTC. Amino acids: CSVRGEPSGSSYEQYF.

There are many counts of this clonotype. The chain employs TRBV29-1 and TRBJ2-1, with 7 bases matching TRBD2. Germline CDR1 and CDR2: SQVTM and ANQGSEA. The CDR3 loop spans 13 amino acids. Germline trimming cut 2 bases from V and 8 bases from J; bases unmatched to any gene: 6. This CDR3 is CSVESSGDHEQFF. The CDR3 nucleotides are TGCAGCGTTGAATCAAGCGGGGATCATGAGCAGTTCTTC.

J is TRBJ2-7 and V is TRBV20-1; 13 nucleotides agree with TRBD2. V dropped 2 bases and J dropped 0; count of bases not matched to a gene: 10. CDR3 length equals 18 residues. Germline V gene sequence: CDR1 DFQATT, CDR2 SNEGSKA (reference sequence). CDR3 nucleotide sequence: TGCAGTGCTAGACCGGATCGGACTAGCGGGGGCATCTCCTACGAGCAGTACTTC. Amino acid sequence: CSARPDRTSGGISYEQYF.

This clonotype appeared a few times. The chain employs TRBV11-2 and TRBJ2-3; 12 bases fit TRBD2. The trim removed 6 bases at V and 1 base at J, leaving 8 bases unmatched. Germline CDR1 SGHAT, CDR2 FQNNGV. This CDR3 is built from 17 residues. CDR3 coding DNA: TGTGCCAGCAGGAAACTAGCGGGAGGAGGCGGCACAGATACGCAGTATTTT. It yields the protein CASRKLAGGGGTDTQYF.

This clonotype was observed many times. The chain is built from TRBV25-1 and TRBJ1-2; D not resolved. Germline V gene lookup returns CDR1 MGHDK and CDR2 SYGVNS. This CDR3 has 12 amino acids. Trimming left V 5 bases short and J 6 bases short, with 10 bases between. In DNA form, the CDR3 reads TGTGCCAGCAGTTCCCAGGCGAATGGCTACACCTTC. Translation: CASSSQANGYTF.

The chain has TRBV12-3 or TRBV12-4 and TRBJ2-7; D might be TRBD1 (5 bases). The CDR3 runs to 15 residues. With 0 bases removed from V and 3 bases from J, the gap between germline ends came to 12 bases. The CDR3 region is CASSLARARLYEQYF. In nucleotides, the CDR3 is TGTGCCAGCAGTTTAGCCAGGGCGCGTCTCTACGAGCAGTACTTC.

For this clonotype: One end of the junction is discordant with germline, which a read error may explain. V is TRBV9 and J is TRBJ2-1, with TRBD2 matching over 9 bases. The CDR3 is 13 amino acids. Per germline, CDR1 SGDLS and CDR2 YYNGEE. The CDR3 sequence is CASSEREVYEQVF. The CDR3 DNA sequence: TGTGCCAGCAGCGAGCGGGAGGTCTATGAGCAGGTCTTC.

The J gene is TRBJ2-1, the V gene TRBV6-5, with a weak D call TRBD2 (5 bases). The CDR3 runs to 13 residues. Germline V lookup: CDR1 MNHEY, CDR2 SVGAGI. Trimming shortened V by 8 bases and J by 7 bases, and 15 bases separated the two germline ends. CDR3 nucleotide sequence: TGTGCCAGCCGACTATCATACGGGAATGAGCAGTTCTTC. Protein product: CASRLSYGNEQFF.

The chain links TRBV12-3 or TRBV12-4 to TRBJ1-2; 9 positions agree with TRBD1. V was pared by 7 bases and J by 4 bases, with 7 bases of the junction left unmatched. This CDR3 has 14 residues. CDR3 region: CASTSGTGTYGYTF. The DNA for the CDR3 is TGTGCCAGCACTTCCGGGACAGGGACCTATGGCTACACCTTC.

This chain joins TRBV7-8 and TRBJ1-5; D gene unclear. Trimming cost V 1 base and J 6 bases, with 13 bases left between them. Germline assignment: CDR1 SGHVS and CDR2 FQNEAQ. This CDR3 is 15 amino acids long. The CDR3 sequence: CASSLVSWIGQPQHF. CDR3 nucleotide sequence: TGTGCCAGCAGCTTAGTGTCCTGGATCGGTCAGCCCCAGCATTTT. The full variable domain, rest sourced from reference TRBV7-8 and TRBJ1-5, is GAGVSQSPRYKVAKRGQDVALRCDPISGHVSLFWYQQALGQGPEFLTYFQNEAQLDKSGLPSDRFFAERPEGSVSTLKIQRTQQEDSAVYLCASSLVSWIGQPQHFGDGTRLSIL.

V is TRBV6-5 and J is TRBJ2-2; 9 nucleotides agree with TRBD1. Germline assignment: CDR1 MNHEY and CDR2 SVGAGI. This CDR3 spans 13 amino acids. V was clipped by 7 bases and J by 6 bases; unmatched bases: 3. This chain's CDR3 is CASTRDRAGELFF. Here the CDR3 DNA reads TGTGCCAGCACACGGGACAGGGCCGGGGAGCTGTTTTTT.